Detailed here is one T cell receptor (beta chain). Its antigen is as yet unknown. The data were taken from a study of CD8+CD57+ T cells in acquired aplastic anemia. About the study: Mean DNA quantity obtained from sorted CD4+ and CD8+ cells was around 3.2 ug.

Study-level points and caveats: With respect to CD8+ Simpson's diversity, patients and controls did not differ significantly. Over 25 CD8+ CDR3 sequences occurred in both the patients and the controls.

Patients sequenced had flow cytometry evidence of CD8+CD57+ cell expansion. No therapy was given to patients before blood sampling. Genomic DNA templated the TCR beta VDJ and CDR3 profiling. Each CDR3 protein is one row after TCRdb ran MiXCR on the reads. The table lists fewer than 200,000 distinct CDR3 sequences, roughly two thirds of them singletons, with around 45% in the top ten. Germline CDR1 SQVTM, CDR2 ANQGSEA. This CDR3 contains 13 residues. V shed 6 bases and J shed 6 bases, with 12 bases lying between them. The rearrangement joins TRBV29-1 to TRBJ1-6, with D uncertain. Sample: sorted CD4+, CD8+, or CD8+CD57+ T cells (not recorded which) from PBMCs. The source is a human donor with aplastic anemia. CDR3 sequence: CSVALRSNSPLHF. The CDR3 DNA reads TGCAGCGTAGCTCTCAGAAGTAATTCACCCCTCCACTTT.